The sequence of this T cell receptor (beta chain) was determined in a study of T cell responses to AZD1222 COVID-19 vaccine. Study-level results: Clonal diversity was possibly underestimated, and white British individuals and females predominated among donors. Mapped onto spike, vaccine-associated CD4 TCRs spanned it and were dominant at 160-218 and 743-854. Reports say nearly half of spike-specific TCRs go after unmutated variant regions.

Germline lookup yields CDR1 KGHDR and CDR2 SFDVKD. This CDR3 is built from 14 residues. With 3 bases removed from V and 7 bases from J, the gap between germline ends came to 11 bases. In regard to this clone: Its antigen is not identified.

Assay used: immunoSEQ multiplex PCR; TCRdb lists only in-frame clones, some missing. The sample has approximately 200,000 clones; 94% are singletons. This receptor was taken from an adult who received the MenACWY meningococcal vaccine as a control. The sample consisted of peripheral blood, taken 28 days after the second dose of the MenACWY control vaccine. This rearrangement joins TRBV24-1 to TRBJ1-4; D call uncertain. The CDR3 nucleotides are TGTGCCACCAGTGATCCCAGGCACAGTGAAAAACTGTTTTTT. Translated, it gives CATSDPRHSEKLFF.